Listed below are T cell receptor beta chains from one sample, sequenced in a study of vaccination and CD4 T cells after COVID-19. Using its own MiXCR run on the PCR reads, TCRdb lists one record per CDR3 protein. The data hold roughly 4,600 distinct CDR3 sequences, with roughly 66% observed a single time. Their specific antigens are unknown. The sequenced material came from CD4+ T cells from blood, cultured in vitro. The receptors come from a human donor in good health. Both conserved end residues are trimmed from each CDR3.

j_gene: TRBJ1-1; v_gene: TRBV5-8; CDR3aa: ASSFQAGGTEAF
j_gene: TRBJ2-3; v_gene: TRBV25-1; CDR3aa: ASSGKLADTQY
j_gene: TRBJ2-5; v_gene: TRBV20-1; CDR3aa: SARDSYRRGTFETQY
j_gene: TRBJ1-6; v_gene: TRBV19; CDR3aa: ASSQGGEGSPLH
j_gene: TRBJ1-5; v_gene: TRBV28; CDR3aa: ASTEQGHQPQH
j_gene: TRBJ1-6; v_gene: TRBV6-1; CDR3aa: ASSRTVGQRAPLH
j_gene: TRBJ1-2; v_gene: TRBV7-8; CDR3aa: ASSREANYGYT
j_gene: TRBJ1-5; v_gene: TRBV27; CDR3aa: ASSASWGRDQPQH
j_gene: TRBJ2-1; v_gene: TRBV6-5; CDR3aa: ASSYSAGGRNEQF
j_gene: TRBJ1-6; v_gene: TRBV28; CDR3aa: ASSPSGTVNSPLH
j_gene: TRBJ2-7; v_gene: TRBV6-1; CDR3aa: ASRRSSGSVPYEQY
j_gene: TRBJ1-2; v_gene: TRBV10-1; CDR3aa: ASSESGDGYT
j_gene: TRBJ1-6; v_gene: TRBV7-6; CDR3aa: ASSLGTGGRNSPLH
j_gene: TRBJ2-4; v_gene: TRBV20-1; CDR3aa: SAREAKNIQY
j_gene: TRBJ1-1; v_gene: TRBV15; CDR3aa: ATSREGQMNTEAF
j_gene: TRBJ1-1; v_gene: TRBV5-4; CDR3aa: ASSYPGNREAF
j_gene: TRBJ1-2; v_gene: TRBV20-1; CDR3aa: SARASGTEYGYT
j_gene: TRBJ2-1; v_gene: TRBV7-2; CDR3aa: ASSLPGGNEQF
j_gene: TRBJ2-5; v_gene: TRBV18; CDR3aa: ASSRGHSETQY
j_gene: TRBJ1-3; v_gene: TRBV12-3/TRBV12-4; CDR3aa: ASTTSFSGNTIY
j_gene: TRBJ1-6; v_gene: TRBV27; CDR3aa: ASSWTDSNSPLH
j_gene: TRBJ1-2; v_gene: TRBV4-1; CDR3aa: ASSQGSAAYGYT
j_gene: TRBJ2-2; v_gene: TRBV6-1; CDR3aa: ATKGPLANTGELF
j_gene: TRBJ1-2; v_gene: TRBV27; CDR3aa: ASSLSPTSGYT
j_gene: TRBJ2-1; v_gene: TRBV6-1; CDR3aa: ASRGTGGHNEQF
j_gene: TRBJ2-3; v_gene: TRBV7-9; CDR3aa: ASTPGADTQY
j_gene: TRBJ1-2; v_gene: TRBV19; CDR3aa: ASSPGIIYGYT
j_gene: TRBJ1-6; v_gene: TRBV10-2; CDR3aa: ASSEIDSPLH
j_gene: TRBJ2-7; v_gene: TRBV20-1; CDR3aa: SAIWTSGTRDAYEQY
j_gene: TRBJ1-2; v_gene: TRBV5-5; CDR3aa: ASSLATGQGANNYGYT
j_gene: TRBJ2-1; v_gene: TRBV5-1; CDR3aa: ASSGLAGSSYNEQF
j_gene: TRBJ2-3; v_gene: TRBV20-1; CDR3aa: SASPRGGRWDTDTQY
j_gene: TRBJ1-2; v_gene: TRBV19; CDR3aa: ASSTIQGARGGYT
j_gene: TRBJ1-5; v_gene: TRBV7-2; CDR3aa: ASSLNGGLQPQH
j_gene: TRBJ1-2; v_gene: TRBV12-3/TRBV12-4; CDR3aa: ASSGLGGAIDYGYT
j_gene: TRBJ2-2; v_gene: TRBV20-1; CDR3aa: SARRTGETGELF
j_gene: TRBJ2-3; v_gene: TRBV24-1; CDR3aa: ATSGPDISTDTQY
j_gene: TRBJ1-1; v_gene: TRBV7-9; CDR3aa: ASSLVSGFFTEAF
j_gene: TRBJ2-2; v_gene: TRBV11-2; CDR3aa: ASSPQSTGELF
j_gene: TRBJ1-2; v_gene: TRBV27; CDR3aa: ASSLQGTYGYT
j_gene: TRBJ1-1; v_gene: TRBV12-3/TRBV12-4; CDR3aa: ASSLRGGNTEAF
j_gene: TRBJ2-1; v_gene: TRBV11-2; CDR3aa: ASSRPGNEQF